Below, one T cell receptor beta chain is given with its context. The antigen is undetermined. Unique molecular identifiers were present on the cDNA, which also gained a universal primer site by template switching. TCRdb called the 5' RACE reads again in MiXCR, with one record for every CDR3 protein. Among 650,000 to 800,000 distinct CDR3 sequences listed, 8.6% were seen once. These data come from a study of identical twins. This CDR3 has 17 residues. From germline, CDR1 is SGHRS and CDR2 YFSETQ. Trimming removed 0 bases at V and 4 bases at J, with 18 bases between. Overall study findings and caveats: When twins shared out-of-frame alpha sequences, those sequences had excess low generation probability. The abundant beta clonotypes from cord blood had fewer insertions, and memory repertoires had none of this.

These data are also associated with another study on yellow fever vaccine responses in identical twins.

This sequence was found in a woman between 18 and 30 years old in good health. Material for sequencing was PBMCs. The genes are TRBV5-1 and TRBJ2-3; D not certain. Here the CDR3 reads CASSLDIWSHGSDTQYF. The CDR3 DNA reads TGCGCCAGCAGCTTGGACATTTGGAGTCACGGGTCAGATACGCAGTATTTT.